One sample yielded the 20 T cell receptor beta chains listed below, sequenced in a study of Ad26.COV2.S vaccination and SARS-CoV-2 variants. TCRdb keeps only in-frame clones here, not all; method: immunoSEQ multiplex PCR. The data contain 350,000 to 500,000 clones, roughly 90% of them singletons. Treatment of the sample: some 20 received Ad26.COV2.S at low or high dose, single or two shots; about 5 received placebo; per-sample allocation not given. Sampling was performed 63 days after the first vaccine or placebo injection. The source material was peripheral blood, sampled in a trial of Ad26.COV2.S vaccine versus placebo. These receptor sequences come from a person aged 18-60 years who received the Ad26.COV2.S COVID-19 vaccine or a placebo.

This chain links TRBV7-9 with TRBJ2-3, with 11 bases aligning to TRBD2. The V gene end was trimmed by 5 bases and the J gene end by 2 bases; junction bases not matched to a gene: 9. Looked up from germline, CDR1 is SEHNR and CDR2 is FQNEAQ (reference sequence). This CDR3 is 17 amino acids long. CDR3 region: CASSGLAGGPNTDTQYF. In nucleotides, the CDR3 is TGTGCCAGCAGCGGGCTAGCGGGGGGCCCTAACACAGATACGCAGTATTTT.

The CDR3 DNA is TGTGCCACCAGTGACCCTCGGGGGGGAGGGGAGACCCAGTACTTC. Translating it yields CATSDPRGGGETQYF. This chain connects TRBV24-1 to TRBJ2-5; TRBD2 aligns across 8 bases. Germline CDR1 is KGHDR and CDR2 is SFDVKD. V was pared by 4 bases and J by 5 bases, with 8 bases of the junction left unmatched. The CDR3 extends over 15 amino acids.

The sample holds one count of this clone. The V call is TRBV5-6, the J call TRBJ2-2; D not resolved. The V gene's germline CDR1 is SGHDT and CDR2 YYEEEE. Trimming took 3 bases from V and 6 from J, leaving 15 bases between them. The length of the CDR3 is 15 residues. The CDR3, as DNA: TGTGCCAGCAGCTCGCTAACCCTAGGCCCCGGGGAGCTGTTTTTT. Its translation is CASSSLTLGPGELFF.

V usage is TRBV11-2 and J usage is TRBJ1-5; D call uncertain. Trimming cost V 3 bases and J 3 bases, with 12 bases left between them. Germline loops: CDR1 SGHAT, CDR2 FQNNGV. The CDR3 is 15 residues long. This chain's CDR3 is CASSLEGRVNQPQHF. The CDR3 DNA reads TGTGCCAGCAGCTTGGAAGGGCGGGTCAATCAGCCCCAGCATTTT.

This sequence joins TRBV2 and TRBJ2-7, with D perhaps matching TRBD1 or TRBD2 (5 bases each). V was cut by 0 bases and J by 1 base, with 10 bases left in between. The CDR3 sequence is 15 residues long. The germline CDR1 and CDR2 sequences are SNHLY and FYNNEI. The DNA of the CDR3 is TGTGCCAGCAGTGAAGCCGCAGGGAGTTCCTACGAGCAGTACTTC. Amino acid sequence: CASSEAAGSSYEQYF.

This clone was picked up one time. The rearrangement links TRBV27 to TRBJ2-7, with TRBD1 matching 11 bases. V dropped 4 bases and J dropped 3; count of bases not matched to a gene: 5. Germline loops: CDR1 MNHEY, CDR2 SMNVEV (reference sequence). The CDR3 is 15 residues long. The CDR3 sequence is CASSWTGTGGYEQYF. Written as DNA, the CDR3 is TGTGCCAGCAGTTGGACCGGGACAGGGGGCTACGAGCAGTACTTC.

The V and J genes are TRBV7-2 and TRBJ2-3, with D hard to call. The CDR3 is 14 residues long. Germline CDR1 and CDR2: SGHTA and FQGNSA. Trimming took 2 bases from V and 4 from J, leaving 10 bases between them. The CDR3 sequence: CASSLTAPPDTQYF. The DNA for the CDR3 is TGTGCCAGCAGCTTAACGGCCCCGCCAGATACGCAGTATTTT.

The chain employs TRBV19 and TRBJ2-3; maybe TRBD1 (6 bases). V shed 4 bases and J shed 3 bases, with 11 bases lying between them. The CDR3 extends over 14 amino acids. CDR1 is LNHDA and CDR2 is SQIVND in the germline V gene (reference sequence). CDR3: CASSTSGDTDTQYF. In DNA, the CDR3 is TGTGCCAGTAGTACCTCAGGGGATACAGATACGCAGTATTTT.

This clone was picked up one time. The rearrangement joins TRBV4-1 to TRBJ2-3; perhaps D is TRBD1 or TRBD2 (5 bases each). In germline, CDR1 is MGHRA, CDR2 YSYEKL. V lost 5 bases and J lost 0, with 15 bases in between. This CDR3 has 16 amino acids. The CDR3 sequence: CASSTHGGASTDTQYF. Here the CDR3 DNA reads TGCGCCAGCAGCACCCATGGGGGAGCTAGCACAGATACGCAGTATTTT.

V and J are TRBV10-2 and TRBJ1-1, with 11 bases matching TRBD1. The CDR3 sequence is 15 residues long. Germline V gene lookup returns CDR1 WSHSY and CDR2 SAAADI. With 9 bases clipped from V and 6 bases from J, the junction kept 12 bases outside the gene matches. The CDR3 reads CASSGTGGQRAEAFF. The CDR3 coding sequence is TGCGCCAGTAGCGGGACAGGGGGTCAACGGGCTGAAGCTTTCTTT.

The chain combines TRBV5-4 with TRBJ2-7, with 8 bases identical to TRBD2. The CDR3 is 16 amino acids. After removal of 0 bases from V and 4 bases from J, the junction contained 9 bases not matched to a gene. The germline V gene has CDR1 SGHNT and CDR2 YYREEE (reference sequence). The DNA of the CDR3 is TGTGCCAGCAGCTTGGCTCCCGGGGGGGCCGATTACGAGCAGTACTTC. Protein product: CASSLAPGGADYEQYF.

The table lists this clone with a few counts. CDR3 region: CASSPGQRGVRALHF. The DNA of the CDR3 is TGTGCCAGCAGCCCCGGACAGCGCGGAGTTAGGGCCCTCCACTTT. This chain joins TRBV2 and TRBJ1-6; possibly TRBD1 for D (6 bases). Germline V CDR1 and CDR2: SNHLY, FYNNEI. The V end lost 6 bases, the J end lost 14 bases, and 23 bases lay between the germline ends. CDR3 length: 15 amino acids.

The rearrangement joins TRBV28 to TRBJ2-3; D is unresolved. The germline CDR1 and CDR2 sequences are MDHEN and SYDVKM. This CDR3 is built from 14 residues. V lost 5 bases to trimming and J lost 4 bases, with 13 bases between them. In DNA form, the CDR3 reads TGTGCCAGCAGTGCCCCGGCCAATCCAGATACGCAGTATTTT. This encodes CASSAPANPDTQYF.

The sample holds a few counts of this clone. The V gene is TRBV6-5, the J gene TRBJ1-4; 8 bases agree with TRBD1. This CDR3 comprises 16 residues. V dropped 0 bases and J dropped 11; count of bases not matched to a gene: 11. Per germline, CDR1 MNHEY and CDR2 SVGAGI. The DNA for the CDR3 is TGTGCCAGCAGTTACTCGATTGAGGCAGGGGGCCAGAAACTGTTTTTT. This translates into CASSYSIEAGGQKLFF.

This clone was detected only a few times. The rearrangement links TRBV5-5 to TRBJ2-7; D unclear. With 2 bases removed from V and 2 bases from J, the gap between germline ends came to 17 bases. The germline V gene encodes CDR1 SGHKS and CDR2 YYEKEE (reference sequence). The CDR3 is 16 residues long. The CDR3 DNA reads TGTGCCAGCAGCTTCGGGCTGGACCCAAAAACCTACGAGCAGTACTTC. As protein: CASSFGLDPKTYEQYF.

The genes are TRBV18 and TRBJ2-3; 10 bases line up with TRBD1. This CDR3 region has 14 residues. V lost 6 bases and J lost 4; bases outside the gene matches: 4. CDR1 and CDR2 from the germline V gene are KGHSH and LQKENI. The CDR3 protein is CASSPDRGPDTQYF. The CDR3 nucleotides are TGTGCCAGCTCCCCCGACAGGGGGCCAGATACGCAGTATTTT.

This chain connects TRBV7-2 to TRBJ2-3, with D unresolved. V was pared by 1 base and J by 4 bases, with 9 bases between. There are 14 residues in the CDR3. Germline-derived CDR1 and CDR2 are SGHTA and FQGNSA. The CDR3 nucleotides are TGTGCCAGCAGCTTAGTGGTTACGGCAGATACGCAGTATTTT. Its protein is CASSLVVTADTQYF.

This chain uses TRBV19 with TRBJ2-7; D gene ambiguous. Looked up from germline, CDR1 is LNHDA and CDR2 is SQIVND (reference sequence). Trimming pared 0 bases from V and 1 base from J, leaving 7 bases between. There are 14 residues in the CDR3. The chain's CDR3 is CASSIDWASYEQYF. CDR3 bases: TGTGCCAGTAGTATAGATTGGGCTTCCTACGAGCAGTACTTC.

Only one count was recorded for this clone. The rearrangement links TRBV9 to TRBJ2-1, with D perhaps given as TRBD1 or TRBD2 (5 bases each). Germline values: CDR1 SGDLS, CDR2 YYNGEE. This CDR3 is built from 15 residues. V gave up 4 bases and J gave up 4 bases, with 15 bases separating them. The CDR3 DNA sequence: TGTGCCAGCAGCCCTCGGGACGCCTTTTACAATGAGCAGTTCTTC. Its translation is CASSPRDAFYNEQFF.

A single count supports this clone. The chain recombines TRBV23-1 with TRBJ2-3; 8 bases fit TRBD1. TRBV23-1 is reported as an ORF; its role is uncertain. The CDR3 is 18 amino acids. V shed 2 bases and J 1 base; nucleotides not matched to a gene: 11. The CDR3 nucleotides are TGCGCCAGCAGTCAAACCTCCTACACAGGGGGAGGCACAGATACGCAGTATTTT. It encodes CASSQTSYTGGGTDTQYF.